These T cell receptor beta chains were read from a single sample in a study of a mutant IDH1 vaccine in newly diagnosed glioma. Sequencing was performed with immunoSEQ multiplex PCR; in TCRdb, only in-frame clones are kept and a portion is missing. Of 57,000 or so clones listed, more than 80% are singletons. These TCRs are of unknown antigen specificity. Sequencing was performed on PBMCs, taken from a glioma patient whose treatment included an IDH1 peptide vaccine. All receptors derive from a man aged 25 to 45 with glioma. Both conserved end residues are trimmed from each CDR3. Clone size is given for some rows only: seen once, a few or many times, or a class if the clone is expanded.

clone_size: few; v_call: TRBV28; j_call: TRBJ1-1; cdr3_aa: ASSWPLDGSEAF
clone_size: -; v_call: TRBV4-2; j_call: TRBJ1-4; cdr3_aa: ASSHPDRGNEKLF
clone_size: -; v_call: TRBV28; j_call: TRBJ2-7; cdr3_aa: ASSLRQPRYEQY
clone_size: -; v_call: TRBV5-1; j_call: TRBJ2-7; cdr3_aa: ASSPRGGTSYEQY
clone_size: -; v_call: TRBV29-1; j_call: TRBJ1-2; cdr3_aa: SVWGPTGGVGYGYT
clone_size: few; v_call: TRBV30; j_call: TRBJ2-5; cdr3_aa: AWSVRMRETQY
clone_size: -; v_call: TRBV30; j_call: TRBJ2-3; cdr3_aa: AWSVRGGVLDTQY
clone_size: -; v_call: TRBV5-1; j_call: TRBJ2-7; cdr3_aa: ASSLARSGYEQY
clone_size: -; v_call: TRBV30; j_call: TRBJ2-7; cdr3_aa: AWSVREYEQY
clone_size: -; v_call: TRBV10-3; j_call: TRBJ1-1; cdr3_aa: AISAAGTLGTAEAF
clone_size: -; v_call: TRBV7-2; j_call: TRBJ2-7; cdr3_aa: ASSPNAGLTYEQY
clone_size: -; v_call: TRBV9; j_call: TRBJ2-2; cdr3_aa: ASSEGTNTGELF
clone_size: -; v_call: TRBV28; j_call: TRBJ2-7; cdr3_aa: ATAAIDSYEQY
clone_size: once; v_call: TRBV7-8; j_call: TRBJ2-5; cdr3_aa: ASSLGLIEETQY
clone_size: -; v_call: TRBV19; j_call: TRBJ1-1; cdr3_aa: ASSFRTAEAF
clone_size: -; v_call: TRBV7-2; j_call: TRBJ2-5; cdr3_aa: ASSLGGQYQETQY
clone_size: -; v_call: TRBV7-2; j_call: TRBJ2-5; cdr3_aa: ASSFWGLGETQY
clone_size: few; v_call: TRBV9; j_call: TRBJ2-1; cdr3_aa: ASSLLAGGNEQF
clone_size: -; v_call: TRBV28; j_call: TRBJ1-1; cdr3_aa: ASRGSLKNTEAF
clone_size: -; v_call: TRBV5-5; j_call: TRBJ1-6; cdr3_aa: ASSFTSDSDSPLH
clone_size: -; v_call: TRBV27; j_call: TRBJ2-7; cdr3_aa: ASSFLTGPDYEQY
clone_size: -; v_call: TRBV19; j_call: TRBJ2-4; cdr3_aa: ASSIWTGGGNIQY
clone_size: -; v_call: TRBV20-1; j_call: TRBJ1-2; cdr3_aa: SAWTNYGYT
clone_size: -; v_call: TRBV5-6; j_call: TRBJ2-5; cdr3_aa: ASSLPQGEETQY
clone_size: -; v_call: TRBV5-4; j_call: TRBJ2-7; cdr3_aa: ASSLSGGMGDEQY
clone_size: -; v_call: TRBV19; j_call: TRBJ1-5; cdr3_aa: ASSPGFSQPQH
clone_size: -; v_call: TRBV7-9; j_call: TRBJ2-4; cdr3_aa: ASSSFKNIQY
clone_size: -; v_call: TRBV7-9; j_call: TRBJ1-1; cdr3_aa: ASSSSVGTEAF
clone_size: -; v_call: TRBV29-1; j_call: TRBJ1-5; cdr3_aa: SVGPGGAGQPQH
clone_size: once; v_call: TRBV30; j_call: TRBJ2-7; cdr3_aa: AWSPEPIYEQY
clone_size: -; v_call: TRBV9; j_call: TRBJ2-4; cdr3_aa: ASSVDPQNIQY
clone_size: -; v_call: TRBV4-2; j_call: TRBJ1-5; cdr3_aa: ASSQEDTGINQPQH
clone_size: -; v_call: TRBV7-2; j_call: TRBJ2-4; cdr3_aa: ASSFSRADRATKNIQY
clone_size: -; v_call: TRBV2; j_call: TRBJ2-5; cdr3_aa: ASSELVLGTQY
clone_size: -; v_call: TRBV30; j_call: TRBJ1-1; cdr3_aa: AWSVEGTEAF
clone_size: -; v_call: TRBV25-1; j_call: TRBJ1-6; cdr3_aa: ASSPLDREDSPLH
clone_size: -; v_call: TRBV27; j_call: TRBJ2-7; cdr3_aa: ASSLTGGPGYEQY
clone_size: -; v_call: TRBV30; j_call: TRBJ1-1; cdr3_aa: AWELGQGLTEAF
clone_size: -; v_call: TRBV6-1; j_call: TRBJ1-1; cdr3_aa: ASSTGRNTEAF
clone_size: -; v_call: TRBV7-7; j_call: TRBJ2-7; cdr3_aa: ASSSTPGQGAEQY
clone_size: -; v_call: TRBV4-2; j_call: TRBJ1-5; cdr3_aa: ASSQDRPGDQPQH
clone_size: -; v_call: TRBV7-3; j_call: TRBJ2-1; cdr3_aa: ASSSVSRGGSYNEQF
clone_size: -; v_call: TRBV19; j_call: TRBJ1-1; cdr3_aa: ASSIGGQGLWNTEAF
clone_size: -; v_call: TRBV7-9; j_call: TRBJ2-5; cdr3_aa: ASSFPFSGEQETQY
clone_size: -; v_call: TRBV6-9; j_call: TRBJ1-2; cdr3_aa: ASSPGAGLYGYT
clone_size: -; v_call: TRBV15; j_call: TRBJ1-1; cdr3_aa: ATSRSLATEAF
clone_size: -; v_call: TRBV28; j_call: TRBJ1-2; cdr3_aa: ASSLTTDYGYT
clone_size: -; v_call: TRBV9; j_call: TRBJ1-6; cdr3_aa: ASSVAGGGRSPLH
clone_size: -; v_call: TRBV6-5; j_call: TRBJ2-7; cdr3_aa: ASRFIYEQY
clone_size: -; v_call: TRBV9; j_call: TRBJ2-7; cdr3_aa: ASSGLDRGLDEQY
clone_size: -; v_call: TRBV5-1; j_call: TRBJ2-7; cdr3_aa: ASSSVLAGSYEQY
clone_size: -; v_call: TRBV5-4; j_call: TRBJ2-7; cdr3_aa: ASSSGGSGGLNEQY
clone_size: once; v_call: TRBV7-9; j_call: TRBJ1-2; cdr3_aa: ASSPGQNYGYT
clone_size: -; v_call: TRBV7-8; j_call: TRBJ2-1; cdr3_aa: ASSPPGRGKNEQF
clone_size: -; v_call: TRBV9; j_call: TRBJ1-1; cdr3_aa: ASNKQGARTEAF
clone_size: -; v_call: TRBV2; j_call: TRBJ2-5; cdr3_aa: ASSEKREGTQY
clone_size: -; v_call: TRBV27; j_call: TRBJ2-1; cdr3_aa: ASSLGTRGGRF
clone_size: -; v_call: TRBV5-1; j_call: TRBJ2-5; cdr3_aa: ASSFVAGGPRETQY
clone_size: once; v_call: TRBV4-1; j_call: TRBJ1-1; cdr3_aa: ASSLTGTGASPEAF
clone_size: -; v_call: TRBV28; j_call: TRBJ2-3; cdr3_aa: ASSSPGWQGAGTDTQY